This T cell receptor beta chain stems from a study of T cell responses to AZD1222 COVID-19 vaccine. Study observations and caveats: White British ancestry dominated among donors, who included more females, and clonal diversity was possibly underestimated. Spike-specific TCR depth and breadth grew after two AZD1222 doses.

In regard to this clone: Its antigen is as yet unknown.

The table came from immunoSEQ multiplex PCR; TCRdb's copy has only in-frame clones and leaves some out. The data contain about 110,000 clones, approximately 86% of them singletons. This receptor was taken from an adult in good health. The sample here was peripheral blood, taken on day 0 of AZD1222 vaccination.

The DNA of the CDR3 is TGTGCCAGCTCAGAACTTCAGGGAAACGGGAGATCACCCCTCCACTTT. Translation: CASSELQGNGRSPLHF. The chain carries TRBV18 and TRBJ1-6; a weak D match, TRBD1 (5 bases). The CDR3 is 16 amino acids. Trimming cost V 5 bases and J 10 bases, with 21 bases left between them. Germline V gene lookup returns CDR1 KGHSH and CDR2 LQKENI.